The source of this T cell receptor (beta chain) is a study of CD8+ T cells in alopecia areata. Findings and limits, study-wide: With patients, TCR sharing proved less clear than in mice, a difference possibly related to HLA. Lesional tissue from the scalp (especially in alopecia totalis/universalis) showed higher clonality than normal scalp.

Germline CDR1 and CDR2: GTSNPN and SVGIG (reference sequence). The CDR3 spans 13 residues. The V gene lost 5 bases and the J gene lost 4 bases, with 14 bases spanning the gap. The sequencing template was cDNA reverse transcribed from extracted RNA. Some clones are missing from TCRdb's copy, which holds only in-frame ones; the method was immunoSEQ multiplex PCR. The sample lists 140,000 to 150,000 clones; approximately 51% were seen once. This clone appeared a few times. The antigen is unknown. The sample consisted of CD4+ T cells sorted from blood, taken at week 0. The chain combines TRBV30 with TRBJ1-2, with D unresolved. This receptor was obtained from a human donor with alopecia areata. In DNA, the CDR3 is TGTGCCTGGTTCTCTAGAGGGTCCTATGGCTACACCTTC. This encodes CAWFSRGSYGYTF.